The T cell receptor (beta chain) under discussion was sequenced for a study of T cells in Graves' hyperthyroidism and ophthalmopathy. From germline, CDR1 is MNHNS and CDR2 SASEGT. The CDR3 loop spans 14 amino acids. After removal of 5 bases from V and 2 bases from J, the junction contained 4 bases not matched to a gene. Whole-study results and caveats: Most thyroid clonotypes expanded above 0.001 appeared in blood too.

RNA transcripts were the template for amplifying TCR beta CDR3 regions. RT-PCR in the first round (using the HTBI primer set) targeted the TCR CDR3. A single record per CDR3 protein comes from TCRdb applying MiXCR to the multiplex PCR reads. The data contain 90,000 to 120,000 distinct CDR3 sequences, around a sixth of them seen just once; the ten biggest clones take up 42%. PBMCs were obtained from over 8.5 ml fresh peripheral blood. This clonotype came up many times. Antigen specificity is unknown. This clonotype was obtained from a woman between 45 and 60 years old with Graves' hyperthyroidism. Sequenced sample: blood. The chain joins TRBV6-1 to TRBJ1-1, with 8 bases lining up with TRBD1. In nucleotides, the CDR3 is TGTGCCAGCAGTTCAGGGGGCGTTAACACTGAAGCTTTCTTT. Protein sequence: CASSSGGVNTEAFF.